A single sample gave rise to the 30 T cell receptor beta chains below, sequenced in a study of Ad26.COV2.S vaccination and SARS-CoV-2 variants (dated by TCRdb to about 2021). This specimen's treatment or condition label, per the study, means: roughly 19 received Ad26.COV2.S at low or high dose, single or two shots; roughly five received placebo; per-sample allocation not given. Repertoires of vaccine and placebo recipients were sequenced from samples taken on day 63 after the first injection. The receptor library was made with the immunoSEQ multiplex PCR assay. Entries here come from immuneACCESS through TCRdb and include only in-frame sequences with V and J called. Some clones fail to appear in such tables; in the studies checked, an unresolved V gene covers under half of the shortfall, and the cause of the remainder is unknown. The sample table holds a few hundred thousand clones, of which approximately 87% were seen once. In total, the top ten clones hold approximately 4% of the sample.

The sample here was peripheral blood, taken in a trial of Ad26.COV2.S vaccine versus placebo. The origin of the receptors is a person aged 18-60 years who received the Ad26.COV2.S COVID-19 vaccine or a placebo.

Only a few counts were recorded for this clone. The chain links TRBV28 to TRBJ2-7; D is undetermined. The CDR3 is 12 amino acids. Between the trimmed V and J ends, which lost 5 bases and 0 bases, there was a span of 5 bases. Germline CDR1 reads MDHEN; CDR2 reads SYDVKM. The DNA of the CDR3 is TGTGCCAGCAGTACAACCTCCTACGAGCAGTACTTC. This encodes CASSTTSYEQYF.

The V and J genes are TRBV27 and TRBJ1-2, with D perhaps TRBD1 (6 bases). Trimming left V 4 bases short and J 7 bases short, with 16 bases between. This CDR3 region has 14 residues. Germline V lookup: CDR1 MNHEY, CDR2 SMNVEV (reference sequence). CDR3: CASSSPGARIGYTF. DNA of the CDR3: TGTGCCAGCAGTTCCCCGGGGGCGCGAATTGGCTACACCTTC.

The CDR3 coding sequence is TGTGCCAGCAGATTAGGGGGTGGAAACACCATATATTTT. The encoded protein is CASRLGGGNTIYF. The chain combines TRBV28 with TRBJ1-3; tentative D call: TRBD1 (6 bases). This CDR3 comprises 13 residues. Trimming cost V 6 bases and J 3 bases, with 9 bases left between them. Germline CDR1 MDHEN, CDR2 SYDVKM.

V and J are TRBV10-1 and TRBJ1-3; D is possibly TRBD1 (6 bases). CDR1 and CDR2 from the germline V gene are WNHNN and SYGVQD (reference sequence). Trimming took off 1 base at V and 2 bases at J, with 12 bases between the two ends. CDR3 size: 16 residues. CDR3 nucleotide sequence: TGCGCCAGCAGTGAGTTTGGGGCAGGGGCTGGAAACACCATATATTTT. Translation gives CASSEFGAGAGNTIYF.

The rearrangement links TRBV27 to TRBJ2-5, with D perhaps matching TRBD1 or TRBD2 (6 bases each). In germline, CDR1 is MNHEY, CDR2 SMNVEV (reference sequence). Trimming stripped 1 base from V and 2 bases from J, with 8 bases between. The CDR3 covers 14 residues. The CDR3 DNA reads as TGTGCCAGCAGTTTATGGGGGGCACAAGAGACCCAGTACTTC. Translation gives CASSLWGAQETQYF.

The chain joins TRBV7-9 to TRBJ2-3; 7 bases line up with TRBD2. Germline V lookup: CDR1 SEHNR, CDR2 FQNEAQ (reference sequence). Trimming at V came to 6 bases and at J to 1 base, leaving 10 bases not matched to a gene. This CDR3 spans 16 amino acids. The CDR3 nucleotides read TGTGCCAGCAGGCCCCCGGGCGCGGGAGGCACAGATACGCAGTATTTT. It translates to CASRPPGAGGTDTQYF.

This clone was counted ten times or more. The gene calls are TRBV5-5 and TRBJ2-1, with 8 positions matching TRBD2. With 0 bases clipped from V and 3 bases from J, the junction kept 2 bases outside the gene matches. CDR3 length: 15 amino acids. Germline V CDR1 and CDR2: SGHKS, YYEKEE (reference sequence). The CDR3 bases are TGTGCCAGCAGCTTGGGGACTAGCAACTACAATGAGCAGTTCTTC. Translating it yields CASSLGTSNYNEQFF.

The chain links TRBV6-5 to TRBJ2-3; TRBD2 matches at 12 bases. The trim removed 6 bases at V and 5 bases at J, leaving 3 bases unmatched. CDR1 MNHEY and CDR2 SVGAGI come from the germline V gene. This CDR3 is 14 amino acids long. CDR3 residues: CASSRTSGVDTQYF. Here the CDR3 DNA reads TGTGCCAGCAGCCGGACTAGCGGGGTAGATACGCAGTATTTT.

V and J are TRBV3-1 (or the pseudogene TRBV3-2) and TRBJ2-3; D is ambiguous. The ends were cut back, 0 bases at V and 2 bases at J, with 9 bases in the middle. The CDR3 sequence is 15 residues long. Germline assignment: CDR1 LGHDT and CDR2 YNNKEL (reference sequence). CDR3 sequence reads: CASSQEPRFTDTQYF. CDR3 DNA sequence: TGTGCCAGCAGCCAAGAGCCGCGGTTCACAGATACGCAGTATTTT.

CDR3 in DNA: TGTGCCAGTAGTCAAGGGGGTGGCTACACCTTC. This gives the protein CASSQGGGYTF. The J gene is TRBJ1-2, the V gene TRBV19, with a weak D call TRBD1 (6 bases). The germline CDR1 and CDR2 sequences are LNHDA and SQIVND (reference sequence). Trimming left V 5 bases short and J 7 bases short, with 8 bases between. This CDR3 is built from 11 residues.

This rearrangement joins TRBV28 to TRBJ2-7, with TRBD1 matching 8 bases. Germline CDR1 and CDR2: MDHEN and SYDVKM. V was pared by 11 bases and J by 3 bases, with 9 bases of the junction left unmatched. This CDR3 is 13 amino acids long. Here the CDR3 reads CAAGGQGGYEQYF. The CDR3 coding sequence is TGTGCCGCGGGCGGACAGGGTGGCTACGAGCAGTACTTC.

Here the CDR3 reads CASSEGLPEQYF. The CDR3 nucleotides read TGTGCCAGCAGCGAGGGACTTCCTGAGCAGTACTTC. This rearrangement joins TRBV7-9 to TRBJ2-7, with a tentative D call TRBD2 (6 bases). This CDR3 comprises 12 residues. Germline-derived CDR1 and CDR2 are SEHNR and FQNEAQ (reference sequence). The V end lost 5 bases, the J end lost 7 bases, and 12 bases lay between the germline ends.

This clone was counted only a few times. The V call is TRBV28, the J call TRBJ1-5; 12 nucleotides match TRBD1. J was trimmed by 0 bases and V by 7 bases; bases with no gene match: 4. The germline V gene has CDR1 MDHEN and CDR2 SYDVKM. This CDR3 has 16 amino acids. This chain's CDR3 is CASTGTGGNSNQPQHF. The CDR3 bases are TGTGCCAGCACCGGGACAGGGGGCAATAGCAATCAGCCCCAGCATTTT.

This chain links TRBV5-4 with TRBJ2-7, with D possibly matching TRBD2 (5 bases). Germline loops: CDR1 SGHNT, CDR2 YYREEE (reference sequence). The CDR3 runs 13 residues. Trimming left V 0 bases short and J 7 bases short, with 11 bases between. CDR3 residues: CASSLAGSEEQYF. The DNA of the CDR3 is TGTGCCAGCAGCTTGGCGGGGTCGGAAGAGCAGTACTTC.

This clone was detected a few times. V usage is TRBV11-2 and J usage is TRBJ2-7, with D possibly matching TRBD2 (5 bases). The V and J ends lost 5 bases and 7 bases respectively, with 12 bases between them. Per germline, CDR1 SGHAT and CDR2 FQNNGV. CDR3 size: 12 residues. DNA for the CDR3: TGTGCCAGCAGCCCCTCCTCGGGAGAGCAGTACTTC. Translation gives CASSPSSGEQYF. The full variable domain, rest sourced from reference TRBV11-2 and TRBJ2-7, is EAGVAQSPRYKIIEKRQSVAFWCNPISGHATLYWYQQILGQGPKLLIQFQNNGVVDDSQLPKDRFSAERLKGVDSTLKIQPAKLEDSAVYLCASSPSSGEQYFGPGTRLTVT.

V and J are TRBV28 and TRBJ1-4; D call uncertain. V lost 1 base, J lost 11 bases, and 11 bases lay in between. Per the germline V gene, CDR1 is MDHEN and CDR2 is SYDVKM. The CDR3 covers 13 residues. CDR3 region: CASSLSPLGKLFF. The CDR3 nucleotides read TGTGCCAGCAGTTTATCCCCTCTCGGGAAACTGTTTTTT.

The chain employs TRBV5-1 and TRBJ2-7; 9 bases are shared with TRBD1. The V gene end was trimmed by 5 bases and the J gene end by 2 bases; junction bases not matched to a gene: 8. This CDR3 contains 15 residues. CDR1 is SGHRS and CDR2 is YFSETQ in the germline V gene. CDR3 sequence (DNA): TGCGCCAGCAGGGCTTGGGGGACAGGGACCTACGAGCAGTACTTC. It specifies CASRAWGTGTYEQYF.

J is TRBJ1-2 and V is TRBV4-3, with D possibly matching TRBD1 (6 bases). Germline loops: CDR1 LGHNA, CDR2 YSLEER. The CDR3 is 15 amino acids. V was clipped by 4 bases and J by 4 bases, with 16 bases between them. The CDR3 coding sequence is TGCGCCAGCAGCCGGAATGTACAGGGAGGCTATGGCTACACCTTC. Amino acids: CASSRNVQGGYGYTF.

The chain uses TRBV15 and TRBJ2-5; 8 bases are shared with TRBD1. The CDR3 has 14 residues. After removal of 8 bases from V and 5 bases from J, the junction contained 10 bases not matched to a gene. From germline, CDR1 is LNHNV and CDR2 YYDKDF (reference sequence). The CDR3: CATVAPGGLETQYF. As DNA, the CDR3 is TGTGCCACCGTCGCACCAGGGGGCCTGGAGACCCAGTACTTC.

The CDR3 DNA sequence: TGTGCCAGCAGTTATCCGGGACAGGGGGTTGTCGAGCAGTACTTC. This gives the protein CASSYPGQGVVEQYF. This chain connects TRBV28 to TRBJ2-7, with 11 nucleotides matching TRBD1. Germline CDR1 and CDR2: MDHEN and SYDVKM. The CDR3 consists of 15 residues. After removal of 4 bases from V and 6 bases from J, the junction contained 8 bases not matched to a gene.

The chain links TRBV5-1 to TRBJ2-7; 10 nucleotides agree with TRBD1. Germline lookup yields CDR1 SGHRS and CDR2 YFSETQ. The V gene end was trimmed by 0 bases and the J gene end by 2 bases; junction bases not matched to a gene: 2. This CDR3 is built from 15 residues. The CDR3 nucleotides are TGCGCCAGCAGCTTGGTAGGGACAGGGGCCTACGAGCAGTACTTC. Protein sequence: CASSLVGTGAYEQYF.

This chain uses TRBV10-3 with TRBJ2-6; maybe TRBD1 (5 bases). V was cut by 3 bases and J by 1 base, with 13 bases left in between. The CDR3 spans 17 residues. CDR1 ENHRY and CDR2 SYGVKD come from the germline V gene. The CDR3: CAISDQSGFSGANVLTF. The DNA for the CDR3 is TGTGCCATCAGTGACCAGTCAGGGTTTTCTGGGGCCAACGTCCTGACTTTC.

The chain employs TRBV6-5 and TRBJ2-3; D is unresolved. Germline CDR1 and CDR2: MNHEY and SVGAGI. The CDR3 is 14 amino acids. V lost 0 bases and J 3 bases, leaving 7 bases between the germline ends. The CDR3 DNA follows: TGTGCCAGCAGTTACTCGCAAAAGACAGATACGCAGTATTTT. This gives the protein CASSYSQKTDTQYF.

The chain combines TRBV4-1 with TRBJ2-3, with a weak D call TRBD1 (5 bases). V was pared by 5 bases and J by 5 bases, with 17 bases between. The CDR3 spans 15 residues. Germline CDR1 MGHRA, CDR2 YSYEKL. CDR3 sequence reads: CASSEVQGERDTQYF. Here the CDR3 DNA reads TGCGCCAGCAGCGAAGTGCAGGGTGAGAGAGATACGCAGTATTTT.

The chain combines TRBV30 with TRBJ1-1; no reliable D call. V shed 4 bases and J shed 2 bases, with 11 bases lying between them. CDR1 is GTSNPN and CDR2 is SVGIG in the germline V gene (reference sequence). This CDR3 region has 13 residues. CDR3 in amino acids: CAWMAGLNTEAFF. CDR3 bases: TGTGCCTGGATGGCGGGCCTTAACACTGAAGCTTTCTTT.

This chain links TRBV2 with TRBJ2-3; 12 nucleotides line up with TRBD2. Germline V lookup: CDR1 SNHLY, CDR2 FYNNEI. The CDR3 has 17 residues. V trimming: 10 bases; J trimming: 0 bases; junction bases outside the gene matches: 11. The CDR3: CAIQPGLAGPSTDTQYF. The CDR3 nucleotides read TGTGCCATCCAACCGGGACTAGCGGGCCCTAGCACAGATACGCAGTATTTT.

The chain recombines TRBV7-9 with TRBJ2-1, with 8 nucleotides matching TRBD2. Germline CDR1 SEHNR, CDR2 FQNEAQ (reference sequence). The CDR3 is made up of 18 amino acids. Germline trimming cut 5 bases from V and 0 bases from J; bases unmatched to any gene: 12. The DNA for the CDR3 is TGTGCCAGCAGCGAACCGCGGCGGGGGGCAGGCTCCTACAATGAGCAGTTCTTC. It specifies CASSEPRRGAGSYNEQFF.

This rearrangement joins TRBV11-2 to TRBJ2-7; D may match TRBD1 or TRBD2 (5 bases each). There are 15 residues in the CDR3. The germline CDR1 and CDR2 sequences are SGHAT and FQNNGV. Trimming stripped 3 bases from V and 4 bases from J, with 16 bases between. CDR3 protein: CASSFYRDRRYEQYF. In nucleotides, the CDR3 is TGTGCCAGCAGCTTTTACCGGGACCGCCGATACGAGCAGTACTTC.

The V and J genes are TRBV2 and TRBJ2-1, with D possibly called TRBD1 or TRBD2 (5 bases each). Germline CDR1 and CDR2: SNHLY and FYNNEI. The V end lost 3 bases, the J end lost 9 bases, and 6 bases lay between the germline ends. This CDR3 contains 11 residues. The CDR3 region has the DNA TGTGCCAGCAGTGAGGGGACTGAGCAGTTCTTC. It codes for CASSEGTEQFF.

The chain employs TRBV29-1 and TRBJ2-1; tentatively, D is TRBD1 (6 bases). The germline V gene has CDR1 SQVTM and CDR2 ANQGSEA. The CDR3 contains 15 residues. Trimming cost V 6 bases and J 2 bases, with 17 bases left between them. The CDR3 sequence: CSVYPQGRAYNEQFF. DNA for the CDR3: TGCAGCGTGTACCCGCAGGGGAGAGCCTACAATGAGCAGTTCTTC.